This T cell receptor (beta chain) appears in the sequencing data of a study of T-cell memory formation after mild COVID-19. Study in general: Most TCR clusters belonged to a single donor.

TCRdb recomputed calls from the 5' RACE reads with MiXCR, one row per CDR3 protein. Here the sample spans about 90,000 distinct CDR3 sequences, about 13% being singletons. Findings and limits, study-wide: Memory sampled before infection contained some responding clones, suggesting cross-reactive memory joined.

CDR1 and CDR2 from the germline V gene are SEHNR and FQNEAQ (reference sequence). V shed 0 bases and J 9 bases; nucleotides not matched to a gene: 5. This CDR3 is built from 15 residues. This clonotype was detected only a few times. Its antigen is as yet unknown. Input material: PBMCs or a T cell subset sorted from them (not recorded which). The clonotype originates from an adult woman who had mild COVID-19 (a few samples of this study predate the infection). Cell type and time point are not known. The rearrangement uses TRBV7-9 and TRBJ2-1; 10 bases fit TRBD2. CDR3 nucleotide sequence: TGTGCCAGCAGCTTAGCGGTGAGGACTAGCGGTGAGCAGTTCTTC. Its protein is CASSLAVRTSGEQFF. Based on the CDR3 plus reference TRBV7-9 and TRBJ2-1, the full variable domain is DTGVSQNPRHKITKRGQNVTFRCDPISEHNRLYWYRQTLGQGPEFLTYFQNEAQLEKSRLLSDRFSAERPKGSFSTLEIQRTEQGDSAMYLCASSLAVRTSGEQFFGPGTRLTVL.